This passage covers 24 T cell receptor beta chains from one sample sequenced in a study of preoperative IRX-2 immunotherapy in early breast cancer. As to treatment: preoperative locoregional IRX-2 cytokine immunotherapy. The protocol was immunoSEQ multiplex PCR, while the TCRdb copy is restricted to in-frame clones and leaves out a portion. The sample lists some 7,200 clones; more than 70% were seen once. The sample was tumor tissue, taken after IRX-2 immunotherapy. These receptors were collected from a human donor with breast cancer.

The genes are TRBV9 and TRBJ1-5; possibly TRBD1 for D (5 bases). Trimming pared 5 bases from V and 3 bases from J, leaving 18 bases between. The CDR3 extends over 16 amino acids. In germline, CDR1 is SGDLS, CDR2 YYNGEE. The CDR3 bases are TGTGCCAGCAGTTTAGTTTATAGTGGGGCCAATCAGCCCCAGCATTTT. Protein sequence: CASSLVYSGANQPQHF.

The table lists this clone with a count of one. For the CDR3, the DNA is TGTGCCAGTAGTAGGACCGACATGTATAGCAATCAGCCCCAGCATTTT. It specifies CASSRTDMYSNQPQHF. The chain is built from TRBV19 and TRBJ1-5, with D hard to call. The germline V and J ends were trimmed by 4 bases and 0 bases, with 13 bases remaining between them. This CDR3 contains 16 residues. Germline loops: CDR1 LNHDA, CDR2 SQIVND (reference sequence).

Only a few counts were recorded for this clone. The chain couples TRBV28 to TRBJ1-5; tentative D call: TRBD1 (5 bases). The CDR3 sequence is 17 residues long. Per germline, CDR1 MDHEN and CDR2 SYDVKM. The V end lost 3 bases, the J end lost 4 bases, and 19 bases lay between the germline ends. In nucleotides, the CDR3 is TGTGCCAGCAGTTTCTGGCCGGCGTCAGGGTCTAATCAGCCCCAGCATTTT. Residues: CASSFWPASGSNQPQHF.

This rearrangement joins TRBV19 to TRBJ2-3; 9 nucleotides align to TRBD2. Looked up from germline, CDR1 is LNHDA and CDR2 is SQIVND (reference sequence). The CDR3 has 19 amino acids. V lost 0 bases and J lost 5; bases outside the gene matches: 15. The CDR3 is CASSIDPAWRGGPKDTQYF. For the CDR3, the DNA is TGTGCCAGTAGTATAGATCCCGCCTGGCGGGGGGGCCCTAAAGATACGCAGTATTTT.

The chain has TRBV12-5 and TRBJ1-5; D uncertain. V was clipped by 1 base and J by 5 bases, with 6 bases between them. CDR1 LGHNT and CDR2 FRNRAP come from the germline V gene. The CDR3 has 13 amino acids. The CDR3 nucleotides are TGTGCTAGTGGTTTGGAGAGCCATCAGCCCCAGCATTTT. It encodes CASGLESHQPQHF.

This rearrangement joins TRBV28 to TRBJ1-5, with D perhaps TRBD1 (5 bases). The CDR3 is 13 amino acids. Germline V gene lookup returns CDR1 MDHEN and CDR2 SYDVKM. V shed 4 bases and J shed 6 bases, with 10 bases lying between them. CDR3 coding DNA: TGTGCCAGCAGTTCAGGGTGGGGTCAGCCCCAGCATTTT. Translating gives CASSSGWGQPQHF.

The gene calls are TRBV29-1 and TRBJ1-2, with D perhaps TRBD1 (6 bases). The CDR3 sequence is 13 residues long. Germline-derived CDR1 and CDR2 are SQVTM and ANQGSEA. V lost 4 bases, J lost 2 bases, and 11 bases lay in between. CDR3 amino acids: CSVAGQSNYGYTF. CDR3 in DNA: TGCAGCGTTGCCGGACAGTCAAACTATGGCTACACCTTC.

The chain has TRBV7-8 and TRBJ2-3; D is possibly TRBD2 (5 bases). V dropped 4 bases and J dropped 4 bases, with 9 bases sitting between them. The CDR3 spans 13 residues. Looked up from germline, CDR1 is SGHVS and CDR2 is FQNEAQ. CDR3 amino acids: CASSSLLADTQYF. The CDR3, as DNA: TGTGCCAGCAGCTCCCTACTAGCAGATACGCAGTATTTT.

The J gene is TRBJ1-4, the V gene TRBV18, with no clear D. The CDR3 has 17 residues. Germline-derived CDR1 and CDR2 are KGHSH and LQKENI. Trimming removed 2 bases at V and 8 bases at J, with 21 bases between. The CDR3 coding sequence is TGTGCCAGCTCACCAGGGCAGAGTAGTTCCGGAGTGGAAAAACTGTTTTTT. This translates into CASSPGQSSSGVEKLFF.

V gene TRBV19 combines with J gene TRBJ2-7; 8 bases fit TRBD1. Germline loops: CDR1 LNHDA, CDR2 SQIVND (reference sequence). The CDR3 has 13 amino acids. Trimming cost V 5 bases and J 3 bases; bases outside gene matches: 3. CDR3 coding DNA: TGTGCCAGTAGTCCCACAGGGGGCTACGAGCAGTACTTC. This encodes CASSPTGGYEQYF.

V is TRBV19 and J is TRBJ1-5; D might be TRBD1 (5 bases). The ends were cut back, 5 bases at V and 0 bases at J, with 8 bases in the middle. Germline V gives CDR1 LNHDA, CDR2 SQIVND (reference sequence). This CDR3 comprises 14 residues. The chain's CDR3 is CASSWGYSNQPQHF. In nucleotides, the CDR3 is TGTGCCAGTAGTTGGGGGTATAGCAATCAGCCCCAGCATTTT.

Details on this clone: The junction departs from the called germline gene at one end, perhaps through a read error. V gene TRBV19 combines with J gene TRBJ2-3; a possible D gene is TRBD1 (6 bases). There are 14 residues in the CDR3. Germline V gives CDR1 LNHDA, CDR2 SQIVND (reference sequence). The CDR3: CASSYMGTTDTQYF. DNA of the CDR3: TGTGCTAGTAGTTATATGGGGACAACAGATACGCAGTATTTT.

The rearrangement uses TRBV6-8 and TRBJ1-1; D ambiguous. V shed 2 bases and J shed 6 bases, with 16 bases lying between them. Germline V lookup: CDR1 MNHGY, CDR2 SAAAGT. The CDR3 is made up of 15 amino acids. Here the CDR3 DNA reads TGTGCCAGCAGTTACAGCTCGGGTTGGATTGCTGAAGCTTTCTTT. Translating it yields CASSYSSGWIAEAFF.

CDR3 bases: TGTGCTAGTGGAAAGGGGACAGGGGATCGGAGAAACATTCAGTACTTC. It encodes CASGKGTGDRRNIQYF. The rearrangement uses TRBV12-5 and TRBJ2-4, with 10 nucleotides matching TRBD1. CDR3 length: 16 residues. V lost 6 bases, J lost 6 bases, and 11 bases stayed unmatched. Germline CDR1 reads LGHNT; CDR2 reads FRNRAP.

J is TRBJ2-7 and V is TRBV6-8; D ambiguous. V lost 0 bases to trimming and J lost 2 bases, with 11 bases between them. The germline V gene encodes CDR1 MNHGY and CDR2 SAAAGT. The CDR3 length is 15 residues. CDR3: CASSYSLSPAYEQYF. For the CDR3, the DNA is TGTGCCAGCAGTTACTCCTTAAGTCCAGCCTACGAGCAGTACTTC.

The chain carries TRBV11-3 and TRBJ1-2, with 7 bases that match TRBD1. V lost 0 bases, J lost 9 bases, and 13 bases stayed unmatched. The CDR3 sequence is 16 residues long. The V gene's germline CDR1 is SGHNT and CDR2 YENEEA. CDR3 sequence reads: CASSLDRGTEEDCYTF. The CDR3 DNA follows: TGTGCCAGCAGCTTAGATCGAGGGACAGAGGAGGATTGCTACACCTTC.

The chain carries TRBV6-8 and TRBJ2-6; 9 bases are shared with TRBD1. V lost 6 bases, J lost 0 bases, and 0 bases stayed unmatched. The CDR3 extends over 15 amino acids. Germline-derived CDR1 and CDR2 are MNHGY and SAAAGT. As DNA, the CDR3 is TGTGCCAGCAGGACAGGGGGCTCTGGGGCCAACGTCCTGACTTTC. Encoded protein: CASRTGGSGANVLTF.

The chain is built from TRBV6-8 and TRBJ1-2; 9 positions match TRBD1. The CDR3 spans 14 residues. The V and J ends lost 7 bases and 5 bases, in that order; junction bases with no gene match: 8. Germline loops: CDR1 MNHGY, CDR2 SAAAGT. CDR3 in DNA: TGTGCCAGCAAAATGGGACAGGGAATTTATGGCTACACCTTC. This encodes CASKMGQGIYGYTF.

The rearrangement uses TRBV6-8 and TRBJ1-2; 7 nucleotides agree with TRBD1. Germline V gene lookup returns CDR1 MNHGY and CDR2 SAAAGT. V dropped 6 bases and J dropped 3; count of bases not matched to a gene: 4. The CDR3 has 13 amino acids. The chain's CDR3 is CASRIDRDYGYTF. CDR3 coding DNA: TGTGCCAGCAGAATTGACAGGGACTATGGCTACACCTTC.

The rearrangement uses TRBV11-3 and TRBJ1-2; 8 nucleotides align to TRBD1. Trimming removed 3 bases from V and 5 bases from J; junction bases left unmatched: 5. The germline CDR1 and CDR2 sequences are SGHNT and YENEEA. CDR3 size: 14 residues. CDR3 nucleotides: TGTGCCAGCAGCTTCCGGACAGGGCAGTATGGCTACACCTTC. Amino acid sequence: CASSFRTGQYGYTF.

The genes are TRBV6-8 and TRBJ2-7; D not certain. V gave up 7 bases and J gave up 7 bases, with 23 bases separating them. CDR3 length: 15 amino acids. Germline-derived CDR1 and CDR2 are MNHGY and SAAAGT. The CDR3 nucleotides read TGTGCCAGCACCCAACGTTCGGCCGCGAAACTTGAGCAGTACTTC. It yields the protein CASTQRSAAKLEQYF.

In this sample, this clone turned up once. The chain has TRBV5-1 and TRBJ1-4; TRBD1 is a possible D gene (6 bases). The V end lost 4 bases, the J end lost 3 bases, and 13 bases lay between the germline ends. The V gene's germline CDR1 is SGHRS and CDR2 YFSETQ. The CDR3 contains 15 residues. This CDR3 reads CASSLGQPSNEKLFF. DNA of the CDR3: TGCGCCAGCAGCCTTGGACAGCCCTCTAATGAAAAACTGTTTTTT.

The sample holds a few counts of this clone. The chain joins TRBV7-6 to TRBJ1-3; 9 nucleotides match TRBD1. The CDR3 runs to 16 residues. Germline V gives CDR1 SGHVS, CDR2 FNYEAQ. V was clipped by 2 bases and J by 1 base; unmatched bases: 3. The CDR3 here is CASSLTGGFSGNTIYF. The CDR3 region has the DNA TGTGCCAGCAGCTTAACAGGGGGCTTTTCTGGAAACACCATATATTTT.

The rearrangement uses TRBV29-1 and TRBJ2-2; 9 bases are a match to TRBD1. CDR1 is SQVTM, CDR2 ANQGSEA, per germline. The ends lost 6 bases at V and 7 bases at J; junction bases unmatched: 9. CDR3 size: 14 residues. CDR3: CSVARDRDVGELFF. CDR3 DNA: TGCAGCGTCGCCCGGGACAGGGACGTCGGGGAGCTGTTTTTT.